A single sample is the source of the 11 T cell receptor beta chains below, sequenced in a study of spatial heterogeneity in lung cancer. MiXCR, run by TCRdb on the 5' RACE reads, gives a single entry per CDR3 protein. The sample contains 43,000 or so distinct CDR3 sequences, approximately 6.9% of which appear only once. Time point here: sample taken at primary tumor resection. The input material, whole RNA from tumor, nontumor lung or frozen PBMC, was sequenced unsorted. Sequenced material: PBMCs, taken at surgery. Every receptor here comes from a female donor with early-stage non-small cell lung cancer.

A word on this clonotype: Since the CDR3 does not end with the conserved phenylalanine or tryptophan, this likely comes from a read error. The DNA is left out, because the CDR3 cannot be placed on it with certainty; the CDR3 is given as TCRdb lists it. V gene TRBV6-6 combines with J gene TRBJ2-7; the table's D call, TRBD1, was not checked against the DNA. The CDR3 has 13 residues if both end residues are counted. Germline V gives CDR1 MNHNY, CDR2 SVGAGI (reference sequence). This CDR3 is CASSYLPGQGIQL.

This clonotype was counted at least ten times. The gene calls are TRBV7-2 and TRBJ2-5; D may be TRBD1 or TRBD2 (6 bases each). Trimming stripped 5 bases from V and 4 bases from J, with 11 bases between. This CDR3 has 13 amino acids. Per germline, CDR1 SGHTA and CDR2 FQGNSA. Written as DNA, the CDR3 is TGTGCCAGCAGCCTAGGGGGGAGAGAGACCCAGTACTTC. It codes for CASSLGGRETQYF.

A single count supports this clonotype. V and J are TRBV6-5 and TRBJ1-2; maybe TRBD1 (5 bases). Germline V gene sequence: CDR1 MNHEY, CDR2 SVGAGI. CDR3 length equals 15 residues. The V gene lost 8 bases and the J gene lost 2 bases, with 18 bases spanning the gap. CDR3 amino acids: CASFRRNQGNYGYTF. The CDR3 DNA follows: TGTGCCAGCTTCAGACGGAATCAGGGAAACTATGGCTACACCTTC.

This clonotype was observed many times. This chain uses TRBV6-5 with TRBJ1-2; TRBD1 is a possible D gene (5 bases). The CDR3 consists of 11 residues. With 0 bases removed from V and 12 bases from J, the gap between germline ends came to 8 bases. Germline lookup yields CDR1 MNHEY and CDR2 SVGAGI. CDR3 protein: CASSYSGVDTF. Here the CDR3 DNA reads TGTGCCAGCAGTTACTCGGGGGTCGACACCTTC.

This clonotype has ten or more counts. This sequence joins TRBV7-2 and TRBJ1-1, with D unclear. The CDR3 runs 13 residues. Trimming stripped 5 bases from V and 1 base from J, with 8 bases between. The germline V gene encodes CDR1 SGHTA and CDR2 FQGNSA. The CDR3 sequence: CASSVTTNTEAFF. The CDR3 nucleotides read TGTGCCAGCAGCGTGACCACGAACACTGAAGCTTTCTTT.

This clonotype was counted many times. V is TRBV3-1 and J is TRBJ1-1, with D uncertain. This CDR3 spans 12 amino acids. Germline values: CDR1 LGHDT, CDR2 YNNKEL (reference sequence). V lost 1 base to trimming and J lost 8 bases, with 8 bases between them. CDR3 sequence: CASSQAGVEAFF. The CDR3, as DNA: TGTGCCAGCAGCCAAGCAGGTGTGGAAGCTTTCTTT.

This clonotype was counted many times. V is TRBV7-2 and J is TRBJ1-2, with a weak D call TRBD1 (6 bases). CDR3 length: 13 amino acids. Germline assignment: CDR1 SGHTA and CDR2 FQGNSA. The germline V and J ends were trimmed by 5 bases and 2 bases, with 9 bases remaining between them. In DNA, the CDR3 is TGTGCCAGCAGCCACGGACAGAACTATGGCTACACCTTC. Protein sequence: CASSHGQNYGYTF.

This clonotype was seen at least ten times. The chain has TRBV7-9 and TRBJ2-1, with TRBD2 identical over 11 bases. CDR1 is SEHNR and CDR2 is FQNEAQ in the germline V gene (reference sequence). CDR3 length: 15 residues. Unmatched junction bases numbered 1, after V lost 5 bases and J lost 1 base. In DNA form, the CDR3 reads TGTGCCAGCAGCCGGACTAGCGGGTCCTACAATGAGCAGTTCTTC. Protein product: CASSRTSGSYNEQFF.

This clonotype was recorded at least ten times. The chain combines TRBV5-1 with TRBJ2-1, with D possibly TRBD2 on 6 matching bases. Germline CDR1 and CDR2: SGHRS and YFSETQ. This CDR3 comprises 16 residues. The V end lost 0 bases, the J end lost 4 bases, and 14 bases lay between the germline ends. The CDR3 nucleotides read TGCGCCAGCAGCTTGGCCGGGACTTCATCTTACAATGAGCAGTTCTTC. Translating gives CASSLAGTSSYNEQFF.

Ten or more counts support this clonotype. The chain has TRBV3-1 and TRBJ2-1; 7 nucleotides line up with TRBD1. This CDR3 has 14 residues. Trimming at V came to 3 bases and at J to 9 bases, leaving 8 bases not matched to a gene. CDR1 LGHDT and CDR2 YNNKEL come from the germline V gene (reference sequence). The CDR3 reads CASSHLDRDVEQFF. CDR3 DNA sequence: TGTGCCAGCAGCCATCTCGACAGGGATGTTGAGCAGTTCTTC.

The V gene is TRBV2, the J gene TRBJ1-4; weak D call: TRBD1 (5 bases). Trimming left V 7 bases short and J 7 bases short, with 25 bases between. The CDR3 loop spans 17 amino acids. Germline CDR1 is SNHLY and CDR2 is FYNNEI. Here the CDR3 reads CASTEVRGGYRGEKLFF. CDR3 bases: TGTGCCAGCACCGAAGTACGGGGCGGATATCGAGGTGAAAAACTGTTTTTT.